This T cell receptor beta chain came from a study of patients and donors after allogeneic stem cell transplantation. This clonotype has more than one count but fewer than ten. TCRdb recomputed calls from the RT-PCR reads with MiXCR, one row per CDR3 protein. The sample gives roughly 940,000 distinct CDR3 sequences, more than 15% of which show up once; around 6% is in the top ten. Trimming cost V 2 bases and J 4 bases, with 5 bases left between them. Germline V lookup: CDR1 KGHSH, CDR2 LQKENI. The CDR3 contains 13 residues. Sequencing input: blood, either unsorted or a sorted T cell fraction (not recorded which). This TCR came from a human donor who was either an allogeneic HSCT recipient or a stem cell or donor lymphocyte infusion donor (not recorded which). It is not recorded whose cells these are; they may come from a transplant donor. This rearrangement joins TRBV18 to TRBJ1-4; no firm D call. CDR3 DNA: TGTGCCAGCTCACCAAACGTTAATGAAAAACTGTTTTTT. Residues: CASSPNVNEKLFF.